The T cell receptor beta chain described here comes from a study of cytomegalovirus exposure and HLA in healthy donors (dated by TCRdb to 2017 to 2019). Concerning the study at large: An earlier analysis of several hundred of the donors reported 276 Gb of sequence data and some 110 million unique TCR beta sequences obtained from about 179 million T cells. The aim of the study was to test whether cataloging public T cell receptors could identify signatures of past pathogen exposure. About five DR-DQ haplotypes were treated as single units for association and clustering because of strong linkage in the cohort. A later genetic analysis took genome-wide SNP genotypes for about 55% of the 666 donors and used that subset as a discovery cohort. The study combined high-throughput TCR immunosequencing, statistical association of individual TCRs with disease status, and machine learning to predict cytomegalovirus infection status. Every discovery cohort repertoire had been produced on one sequencing platform. HLA typing included class I and class II loci at four-digit resolution. The number of typed donors differed by locus: roughly 629-640 for A, B, C, DRB1 and DQB1; approximately 530 for DQA1; 606 for DPA1; and roughly 490 for DPB1. About 280 gigabases of sequencing data and approximately 92 million unique TCR sequences made up an early release that covered nearly 650 HLA-typed donors. Along with the roughly 670-subject first cohort, a separate validation cohort of over 90 different subjects was used. Donor age, sex, ethnicity and CMV serostatus were collected together with the repertoire data. Among a few hundred genotyped donors of the cohort, an average of approximately 240,000 unique TCR beta nucleotide sequences were sequenced per donor, roughly 20% of them non-productive. In a later analysis, previously published TCR beta repertoires from 550 to 750 donors were re-analyzed and high-resolution HLA genotyping was added so that TCR occurrence patterns could be studied. Rather than using new phenotypic data, the later analysis identified candidate immune exposures from TCR beta sequences and from how often those sequences occurred across donors. The genetic ancestry cluster associated with self-reported Caucasian donors included 81% of the approximately 410 genotyped donors. Using immunosequencing, the study profiled T cell repertoires from fewer than 850 subjects and related those repertoires to cytomegalovirus serostatus. In an earlier analysis of roughly 540 of the donors, high-throughput TCR beta sequencing was used to judge whether each TCR beta V gene segment behaved as functional or pseudogenic. Here is what the overall study found, with its caveats: At a false discovery rate of 0.05, a later analysis linked about 16,000 TCR beta sequences to specific HLA alleles. Immune exposure information for the cohort was limited to CMV serostatus. It was suggested by the authors that the approach could potentially be generalized to other disease states and immunological phenotypes. A later analysis found that HLA-associated TCR beta chains were more clonally expanded and had lower generation probabilities than equally common non-associated chains. Because some donors lacked HLA typing at each locus, the association tests relied only on the typed subset. Cytomegalovirus status was reported to be diagnosed by the classifier with high specificity and sensitivity in both the original and validation cohorts. A few of the identified cytomegalovirus-associated TCR beta chains were confirmed in vitro to be specific for cytomegalovirus antigens. An earlier analysis of approximately 500 of the donors showed that most TCR beta V segments appeared in productive rearrangements either about 87% or about 30% of the time, which broadly matched IMGT annotations. Correlated functional status among segregating V segments might reflect linkage disequilibrium, but an unknown experimental factor could not be ruled out. A further reported finding was that TCR beta sequences accurately predicted the HLA-A and HLA-B alleles for most subjects in the first cohort. The study listed over 150 TCR beta chains as associated with cytomegalovirus. Assigning TCR associations to individual alleles was difficult when HLA alleles, especially DR and DQ, strongly co-occurred. According to a later analysis, most CMV-associated TCR beta chains appeared to be HLA-restricted, and the HLA associations seemed to be driven largely by CMV exposure. Presence/absence analyses assumed roughly uniform sequencing depth across donors, an assumption that may not hold. Some IMGT-functional V segments, including TRBV6-2 and TRBV6-3, could not be told apart with the 87-base-pair reads, so those segments were excluded. The cohort was sequenced for TCR beta chains only, and without alpha or paired-chain data the features that could be detected were limited. A group of highly shared sequence variants was considered likely to be a technical artifact of the sequencing pipeline. According to a later analysis, parvovirus B19, influenza, CMV and Epstein-Barr virus appeared linked to several top co-occurrence clusters. The earlier analysis of around 600 of the donors excluded 15 to 20 rarely observed V segments, including chromosome 9 orphons, because counts were too low. Compared with the roughly 670-donor mean, donors in an Asian-associated ancestry cluster had fewer N-insertions in productive TCRs, according to a later genetic analysis. In a later genetic analysis, a missense DCLRE1C variant was associated with V-gene and J-gene trimming of TCR beta chains, and the association was replicated in an independent cohort. According to a later analysis, TCR association rates differed among HLA loci, with DRB1 alleles showing the most associated TCRs and HLA-C alleles showing the fewest. While some public TCRs were present in many individuals, most TCR sequences turned up only very rarely across donors.

Relative to germline, V is 8 bases shorter and J is 5 bases shorter, with 12 bases between their ends. CDR1 and CDR2, looked up from the germline V gene, are MNHEY and SVGAGI. The CDR3, from cysteine to phenylalanine, totals 13 residues. CDR3 DNA is the only sequence kept; it has 39 bases, read in frame from the first base. The cohort was made up of 500 to 850 healthy bone marrow donors. At the time of sampling, all cohort members were nominally healthy, though unrecorded immune exposures were likely present. The donor was CMV seronegative and belonged to the group of 320 or so seronegative cohort members. A peripheral blood sample was provided by each donor, and peripheral blood mononuclear cells were used for TCR beta sequencing. Genomic DNA was extracted from the blood cell samples with the Qiagen DNeasy Blood Extraction Kit. In regard to this clone: Its antigen is currently not known. One base away there is no much larger clone; base qualities are not given.

Library method: the immunoSEQ multiplex PCR assay. The multiplex PCR relied on a mix of 60 forward primers for TCR Vbeta segments and 13 reverse primers for TCR Jbeta segments. The CDR3 region of rearranged TCR beta genes was amplified from genomic DNA with a multiplex PCR assay. Amplified TCR beta libraries were sequenced as 87-base-pair reads on the Illumina HiSeq System. Per the authors' processing: In a later analysis, roughly 80 million unique TCR beta chains were counted across the approximately 620 repertoires, and roughly 10 million of these chains were shared by at least two donors. To remove PCR and sequencing errors, raw reads were error-corrected and collapsed into unique sequences using a nearest-neighbor algorithm that merged closely related sequences. CDR3 sequences were aligned to IMGT reference sequences to assign V, D and J gene segments. For a sequence to be retained, a match of at least six nucleotides was required to both a V gene segment and a J gene segment. Rearrangements were called productive when the CDR3 lacked stop codons and stayed in frame with V and J; all others were non-productive. Following IMGT convention, CDR3 was defined as the stretch from the second conserved V-encoded cysteine to the conserved J-encoded phenylalanine. In an earlier analysis of around 640 of the donors, sequences lacking an unambiguous match to a single V gene segment were excluded. In an earlier analysis of around 590 of the donors, a V segment was called functional when productive rearrangements were above 56.7%, and segregating when the standard deviation between donors exceeded 5%. A statistical classification framework was developed to diagnose cytomegalovirus status using the catalog of TCR beta chain sequences. A later analysis assigned V and J genes by comparing TCR nucleotide sequences with IMGT/GENE-DB human TR gene sequences. A later analysis assigned CDR3 sequences and most-parsimonious VDJ recombination scenarios with the TCRdist pipeline. A later analysis defined each TCR beta chain by its CDR3 amino acid sequence plus V-gene family, and excluded reads lacking a unique V-gene family. As a way to deal with suspected cross-contamination and a sequencing artifact, a later analysis dropped over 550 nucleotide sequences that were highly shared and had low generation probability. In a later analysis, a clonal expansion index was calculated for each public chain from normalized within-repertoire ranks of inferred template counts. Generation probabilities in a later analysis came from a VDJ recombination model fitted to out-of-frame rearrangements, and those results were checked against IGoR. A later analysis scored TCR-TCR, TCR-HLA and TCR-CMV co-occurrence with hypergeometric tests, applying a repertoire-size bias correction to TCR pairs. A later analysis estimated false discovery rates by permuting HLA or CMV assignments 20 times. In a later analysis, co-occurring TCRs were grouped using DBSCAN, and TCRdist sequence similarity was added for clustering within HLA-allele-positive subsets. For co-occurrence clustering, repertoires with fewer than 30,000 or more than 120,000 public chains were excluded, along with four to six repertoires with anomalous nucleotide sharing. The source is immuneACCESS, and TCRdb retained only in-frame sequences with V and J called. Part of the clones is not carried over; for the studies checked, unresolved V genes explain less than half of this, and the remainder is unexplained. The DNA gave D and trimming, while V, J and clone size come from that table. The sample has 120,000 or so clones on record, roughly 82% of them singletons. The ten largest clones represent roughly 1.5% of the sample.

Sequenced sample: PBMCs. The rearranged chain carries TRBV6-5 and TRBJ2-2; the D gene is perhaps TRBD1, on 5 matching bases. The clonotype originates from a woman aged 18-35 years in good health and CMV-seronegative. The sequence in DNA is TGTGCCAGCTACCTAGGGGTTACCGGGGAGCTGTTTTTT. Its coded protein is CASYLGVTGELFF.